The clone carrying this TCR beta chain was observed a handful of times. Its matching antigen is unknown. Template switching added a universal primer site, and cDNA bore unique molecular identifiers. TCRdb reanalysed the 5' RACE reads using MiXCR and keeps one entry per CDR3 protein. The table records roughly 290,000 distinct CDR3 sequences, about 8.1% of them present only once. This record comes from a study of identical twins. Study findings and constraints: The conclusions drew on cross-sectional statistical analysis instead of tracking the same donors. The abundant beta clonotypes from cord blood had fewer insertions, and memory repertoires had none of this. Monozygotic twins shared more out-of-frame TCR alpha than recombination models predicted.

In addition, the sample was reused for a study of yellow fever vaccine responses in identical twins.

Material: memory (CD45RO+) T cells sorted from blood. The TCR sequence derives from a woman between 18 and 29 years old in good health.

The CDR3 DNA reads TGCAGTGCTAGAGATCGGGGACAGACCCCCTACGAGCAGTACTTC. Protein: CSARDRGQTPYEQYF. The chain joins TRBV20-1 to TRBJ2-7; TRBD1 agrees at 7 bases. Germline-derived CDR1 and CDR2 are DFQATT and SNEGSKA (reference sequence). After removal of 0 bases from V and 2 bases from J, the junction contained 7 bases not matched to a gene. The CDR3 has 15 amino acids.